This T cell receptor (beta chain) was sequenced for a study of T cells after yellow fever vaccination. This clonotype has more than one count but fewer than ten. Its antigen is still unknown. There are 16 residues in the CDR3. Per the germline V gene, CDR1 is SGHTA and CDR2 is FQGTGA. Trimming removed 0 bases at V and 3 bases at J, with 12 bases between. Universal primer sites and UMIs were introduced during 5'RACE template-switching synthesis of TCR cDNA. TCRdb independently ran MiXCR on the 5' RACE reads; one entry per CDR3 protein. The sample gives a few hundred thousand distinct CDR3 sequences, roughly 8.4% of which show up once; 17% is in the top ten. Study-wide findings and caveats: Most clones from primary vaccination resurfaced after the booster (around 97% CD4, around 91% CD8). Although most clonotypes did not, a small share appeared in both CD4 and CD8 compartments.

This TCR derives from a man in his late teens or twenties who received the YFV17D yellow fever vaccine. The rearrangement links TRBV7-3 to TRBJ2-1, with D possibly TRBD2 on 5 matching bases. The input for sequencing was PBMCs, taken about 49 days after the first yellow fever vaccination. The CDR3, as DNA: TGTGCCAGCAGCTTAACTCCGGGGAGCCTCTACAATGAGCAGTTCTTC. It specifies CASSLTPGSLYNEQFF.